This T cell receptor beta chain was sequenced for a study of blood T cell repertoires in COVID-19. The germline V gene encodes CDR1 MDHEN and CDR2 SYDVKM. Unmatched junction bases numbered 8, after V lost 6 bases and J lost 14 bases. This CDR3 spans 12 amino acids. In the authors' workflow: Reference gene primer amplification yielded estimated nucleated cell counts. Here immunoSEQ multiplex PCR was the method, and the copy in TCRdb shows in-frame clones only, minus some. V, J and clone size reflect that table, while D and trimming were determined from the DNA. The sample lists about 130,000 clones; roughly 80% were seen once.

Material for sequencing was PBMCs or T cells enriched from blood (not recorded which). The source of this sequence is a man aged 50 to 60 who had recovered from COVID-19. This chain connects TRBV28 to TRBJ1-3; 9 positions match TRBD1. CDR3 in amino acids: CASRTQGAPLYF. Here the CDR3 DNA reads TGTGCCAGCAGGACACAGGGGGCGCCCTTATATTTT. The variable domain in full, with the rest retrieved from reference TRBV28 and TRBJ1-3, is DVKVTQSSRYLVKRTGEKVFLECVQDMDHENMFWYRQDPGLGLRLIYFSYDVKMKEKGDIPEGYSVSREKKERFSLILESASTNQTSMYLCASRTQGAPLYFGEGSWLTVV.